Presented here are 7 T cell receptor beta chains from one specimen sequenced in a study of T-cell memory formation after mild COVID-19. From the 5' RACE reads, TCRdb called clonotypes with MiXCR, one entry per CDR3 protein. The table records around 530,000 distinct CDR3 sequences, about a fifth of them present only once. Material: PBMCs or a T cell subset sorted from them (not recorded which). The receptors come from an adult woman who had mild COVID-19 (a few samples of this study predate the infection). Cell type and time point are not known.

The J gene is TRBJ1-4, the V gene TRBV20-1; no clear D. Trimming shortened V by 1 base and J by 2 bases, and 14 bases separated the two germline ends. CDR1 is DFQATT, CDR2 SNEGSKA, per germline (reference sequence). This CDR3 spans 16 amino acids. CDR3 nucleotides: TGCAGTGCTAGAGCCTACTCCGGACGGACTAATGAAAAACTGTTTTTT. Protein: CSARAYSGRTNEKLFF.

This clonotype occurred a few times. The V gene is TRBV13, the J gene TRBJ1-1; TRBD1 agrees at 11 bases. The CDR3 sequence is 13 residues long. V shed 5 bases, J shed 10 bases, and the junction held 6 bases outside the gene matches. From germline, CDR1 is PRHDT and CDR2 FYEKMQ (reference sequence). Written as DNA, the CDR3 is TGTGCCAGCAGCCTGGGACAGGGGGAAGTAGCTTTCTTT. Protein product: CASSLGQGEVAFF.

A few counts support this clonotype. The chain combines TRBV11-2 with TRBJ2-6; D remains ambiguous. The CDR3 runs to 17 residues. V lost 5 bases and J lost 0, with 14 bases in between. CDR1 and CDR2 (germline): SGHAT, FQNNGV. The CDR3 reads CASSRRKASSGANVLTF. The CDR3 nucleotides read TGTGCCAGCAGCCGCCGTAAGGCCAGCTCTGGGGCCAACGTCCTGACTTTC.

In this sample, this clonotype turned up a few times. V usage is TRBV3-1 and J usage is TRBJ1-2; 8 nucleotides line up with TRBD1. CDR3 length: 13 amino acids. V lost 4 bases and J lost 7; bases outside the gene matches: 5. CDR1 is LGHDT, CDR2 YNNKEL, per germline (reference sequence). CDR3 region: CASSLRTGTGYTF. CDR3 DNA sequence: TGTGCCAGCAGCCTCCGGACAGGGACTGGCTACACCTTC.

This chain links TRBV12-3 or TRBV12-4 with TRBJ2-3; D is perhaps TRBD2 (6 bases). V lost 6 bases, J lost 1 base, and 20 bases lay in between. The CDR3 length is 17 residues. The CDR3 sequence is CASSMTGTLPGTDTQYF. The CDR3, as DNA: TGTGCCAGCAGCATGACCGGGACTCTTCCGGGCACAGATACGCAGTATTTT.

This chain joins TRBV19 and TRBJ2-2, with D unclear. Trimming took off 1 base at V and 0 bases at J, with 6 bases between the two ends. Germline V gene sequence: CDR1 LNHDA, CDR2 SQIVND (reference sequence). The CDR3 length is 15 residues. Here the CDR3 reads CASSIGPANTGELFF. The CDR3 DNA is TGTGCCAGTAGTATAGGTCCGGCGAACACCGGGGAGCTGTTTTTT.

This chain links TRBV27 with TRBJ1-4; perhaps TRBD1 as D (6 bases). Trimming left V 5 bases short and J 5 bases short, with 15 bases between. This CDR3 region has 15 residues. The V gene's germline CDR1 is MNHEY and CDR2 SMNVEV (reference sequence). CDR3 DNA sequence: TGTGCCAGCAGTCCGTTCACGGGGGCCAATGAAAAACTGTTTTTT. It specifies CASSPFTGANEKLFF.